This TCR beta chain was documented in a study of blood T cell repertoires in COVID-19. The CDR3 length is 13 residues. Trimming shortened V by 7 bases and J by 0 bases, and 7 bases separated the two germline ends. Germline CDR1 is SNHLY and CDR2 is FYNNEI. Only in-frame clones appear in the TCRdb table, and some are missing; sequencing was by immunoSEQ multiplex PCR. This table holds fewer than 65,000 clones, approximately 87% found once. This TCR was sampled from a human donor in a cohort sampled during active COVID-19. The sequencing input was peripheral blood. The gene calls are TRBV2 and TRBJ1-3; possible D gene TRBD1, 5 bases. CDR3 DNA sequence: TGTGCCAGCAAAAGGGGCTCTGGAAACACCATATATTTT. Its protein product is CASKRGSGNTIYF.